This TCR beta chain is drawn from a study of graft-versus-host responses after intestinal transplantation. Study-level information: As for transplant type, recipients had multivisceral, liver-intestinal, or isolated intestinal grafts. The recipients all started with anti-thymocyte globulin induction and then took tacrolimus and steroids for approximately 3 years. The study, taken as a whole, reports: After transplant, early declines in HvG clones were associated with peak levels of circulating GvH clones.

The V end was cut by 6 bases, the J end by 1 base, with 13 bases between. The germline V gene has CDR1 SQVTM and CDR2 ANQGSEA. The CDR3 has 13 residues. TCRdb's copy holds only in-frame clones and misses some; the assay was immunoSEQ multiplex PCR. The sample lists tens of thousands of clones; 70% to 90% were seen once. This clone has a handful of counts. Its specificity is not known. This chain uses TRBV29-1 with TRBJ2-7; TRBD2 might be the D (5 bases). Specimen: unstimulated CD8+ T cells sorted from spleen or lymph node cells, collected before intestinal transplant. The source is a human donor who received an intestinal transplant. Written as DNA, the CDR3 is TGCAGCGTCCGCGGGCTTACTTCCTACGAGCAGTACTTC. This encodes CSVRGLTSYEQYF.